The T cell receptor (beta chain) under discussion was sequenced for a study of OX40 agonist ivuxolimab in advanced cancers. The method was immunoSEQ multiplex PCR; TCRdb's version includes in-frame clones alone and lacks a portion of them. In the table there are 70,000 to 85,000 clones, 90% to 95% of which are singletons. CDR3 length: 13 residues. Germline V gives CDR1 SGHTA, CDR2 FQGNSA. Trimming at V came to 5 bases and at J to 4 bases, leaving 4 bases not matched to a gene. This clonotype originated in an adult with an advanced solid tumor such as melanoma, head and neck, liver or kidney cancer. The input for sequencing was CD4+ or CD8+ T cells sorted from blood, taken in a trial of the OX40 agonist ivuxolimab. V and J are TRBV7-2 and TRBJ1-2; 7 bases fit TRBD1. In nucleotides, the CDR3 is TGTGCCAGCAGCCGGGACAGCCTCTATGGCTACACCTTC. The encoded protein is CASSRDSLYGYTF.